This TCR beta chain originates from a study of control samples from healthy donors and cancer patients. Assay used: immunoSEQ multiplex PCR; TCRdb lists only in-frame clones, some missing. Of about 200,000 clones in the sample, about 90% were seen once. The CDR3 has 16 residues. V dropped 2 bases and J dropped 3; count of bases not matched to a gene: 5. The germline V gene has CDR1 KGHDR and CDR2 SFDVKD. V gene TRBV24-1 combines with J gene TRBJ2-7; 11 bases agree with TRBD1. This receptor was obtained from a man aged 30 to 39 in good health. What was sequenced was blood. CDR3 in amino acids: CATSDSRTGGSYEQYF. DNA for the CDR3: TGTGCCACCAGTGATTCGAGGACAGGGGGCAGCTACGAGCAGTACTTC.